These 6 T cell receptor beta chains share one sample of origin, sequenced in a study of blood T cell repertoires in COVID-19. Method: immunoSEQ multiplex PCR; TCRdb's copy keeps in-frame clones and lacks some. This sample yields 200,000 to 250,000 clones, of which around 85% are seen a single time; roughly 2% belongs to the top ten. Sequenced: peripheral blood. The origin of the receptors is a woman between 50 and 59 years old with acute or convalescent COVID-19.

The count of this clone is one. The CDR3 here is CASSTGTGDGNTIYF. CDR3 nucleotides: TGTGCCAGTAGTACCGGGACAGGGGACGGAAACACCATATATTTT. V is TRBV19 and J is TRBJ1-3; 10 bases align to TRBD1. Trimming took 4 bases from V and 4 from J; bases not matched to a gene: 4. The CDR3 is 15 amino acids. Germline V gene lookup returns CDR1 LNHDA and CDR2 SQIVND (reference sequence).

The V call is TRBV29-1, the J call TRBJ1-4; 7 bases map to TRBD1. Germline V gene data show CDR1 as SQVTM and CDR2 as ANQGSEA. V shed 6 bases, J shed 6 bases, and the junction held 7 bases outside the gene matches. This CDR3 comprises 13 residues. The CDR3 bases are TGCAGCGTGCTACAGGGGAGTGATGAAAAACTGTTTTTT. Translation gives CSVLQGSDEKLFF.

CDR3 in DNA: TGTGCCAGCAGAAGACAGGGGGCCGATAATTCACCCCTCCACTTT. Residues: CASRRQGADNSPLHF. The chain couples TRBV6-5 to TRBJ1-6; 10 nucleotides align to TRBD1. The germline CDR1 and CDR2 sequences are MNHEY and SVGAGI. The CDR3 is 15 amino acids. V lost 6 bases and J lost 5; bases outside the gene matches: 4.

This clone occurred once. This chain links TRBV7-8 with TRBJ2-4; 8 positions agree with TRBD2. The V gene's germline CDR1 is SGHVS and CDR2 FQNEAQ. The trim removed 5 bases at V and 1 base at J, leaving 10 bases unmatched. This CDR3 region has 17 residues. CDR3 DNA: TGTGCCAGCAGCGAAACTAGCGGAGAACTTGCCAAAAACATTCAGTACTTC. Protein product: CASSETSGELAKNIQYF.

The rearrangement joins TRBV18 to TRBJ2-5, with D hard to call. The CDR3 contains 11 residues. Trimming pared 4 bases from V and 3 bases from J, leaving 3 bases between. CDR1 is KGHSH, CDR2 LQKENI, per germline. This CDR3 reads CASSREETQYF. Written as DNA, the CDR3 is TGTGCCAGCTCACGAGAAGAGACCCAGTACTTC.

This clone was picked up one time. This chain links TRBV30 with TRBJ2-5; 9 nucleotides line up with TRBD2. Germline CDR1 and CDR2: GTSNPN and SVGIG (reference sequence). With 0 bases clipped from V and 1 base from J, the junction kept 0 bases outside the gene matches. CDR3 length equals 14 residues. The DNA of the CDR3 is TGTGCCTGGAGTGTAGCGGGGGGCCAAGAGACCCAGTACTTC. Translated: CAWSVAGGQETQYF.